This TCR beta chain emerged from a study of sequential checkpoint blockade in melanoma. The treatment was: randomized to nivolumab then ipilimumab (arm A) or the reverse (arm B). V lost 4 bases and J lost 6; bases outside the gene matches: 4. Germline V gene lookup returns CDR1 MDHEN and CDR2 SYDVKM. The length of the CDR3 is 14 residues. Method: immunoSEQ multiplex PCR; TCRdb's copy keeps in-frame clones and lacks some. Altogether some 16,000 clones are present, 90% to 95% being singletons, with the ten largest covering 24%. The J gene is TRBJ1-2, the V gene TRBV28; 11 positions match TRBD1. The receptor was derived from a human donor with melanoma. Sample: CD8+ T cells sorted from blood (inferred from file names), taken from a patient given nivolumab and ipilimumab in sequence. The CDR3 DNA is TGTGCCAGCAGTTCCCTGGACAGGGGGCATGGCTACACCTTC. Translated, it gives CASSSLDRGHGYTF.